This T cell receptor beta chain was captured by sequencing in a study of cytomegalovirus exposure and HLA in healthy donors. PCR involved 60 Vbeta and 13 Jbeta primers. Data came from immunoSEQ multiplex PCR; TCRdb stores just in-frame clones and leaves some out. Found here are tens of thousands of clones, about 82% of them singletons; the top ten hold just under 3%. Concerning this clone itself: No antigen is known for it.

Study-wide points: What was likely a sequencing artifact was a cluster of highly shared sequence variants. Reports described diagnosis of cytomegalovirus status by the classifier as highly specific and sensitive. Later analysis found that TCR beta chains associated with HLA were more clonally expanded than other, equally common chains. Analysis performed later found over 15,000 TCR beta sequences associated with HLA alleles at 0.05 false discovery rate.

In germline, CDR1 is SGDLS, CDR2 YYNGEE. The CDR3 is 14 residues long. V dropped 4 bases and J dropped 5; count of bases not matched to a gene: 7. Sample: PBMCs. V and J are TRBV9 and TRBJ2-7; 9 nucleotides align to TRBD1. This clonotype originated in a woman aged 30 to 39 in good health and CMV-seronegative. CDR3 in DNA: TGTGCCAGCAGCCCCCAGGGACAGGGTGACGAGCAGTACTTC. Translating it yields CASSPQGQGDEQYF. The variable domain in full, with the rest retrieved from reference TRBV9 and TRBJ2-7, is DSGVTQTPKHLITATGQRVTLRCSPRSGDLSVYWYQQSLDQGLQFLIQYYNGEERAKGNILERFSAQQFPDLHSELNLSSLELGDSALYFCASSPQGQGDEQYFGPGTRLTVT.